Shown below are 9 T cell receptor beta chains from a single sample sequenced in a study of blood T cell repertoires in COVID-19. Assay: immunoSEQ multiplex PCR; the TCRdb copy retains only in-frame clones and omits some. The table records 200,000 to 250,000 clones, about four fifths of them present only once. The specimen was peripheral blood. The receptor source for this set is a man younger than 45 who had recovered from COVID-19.

The CDR3 loop is CAISPHGGTDTQYF. CDR3 nucleotides: TGTGCCATCAGTCCCCACGGGGGAACAGATACGCAGTATTTT. This chain uses TRBV10-3 with TRBJ2-3; tentatively, D is TRBD2 (6 bases). The CDR3 loop spans 14 amino acids. V gave up 5 bases and J gave up 3 bases, with 12 bases separating them. Germline V gene sequence: CDR1 ENHRY, CDR2 SYGVKD.

The V and J genes are TRBV9 and TRBJ1-2, with D tentatively TRBD1 (5 bases). This CDR3 spans 15 amino acids. Trimming pared 0 bases from V and 4 bases from J, leaving 13 bases between. Germline V CDR1 and CDR2: SGDLS, YYNGEE. The CDR3 sequence is CASSVDMTETYGYTF. Written as DNA, the CDR3 is TGTGCCAGCAGCGTAGATATGACAGAAACCTATGGCTACACCTTC.

V and J are TRBV9 and TRBJ2-5, with 14 bases matching TRBD2. This CDR3 has 18 amino acids. V shed 3 bases, J shed 4 bases, and the junction held 11 bases outside the gene matches. The germline CDR1 and CDR2 sequences are SGDLS and YYNGEE. The chain's CDR3 is CASSAGTSGGRGRETQYF. The CDR3 coding sequence is TGTGCCAGCAGCGCAGGGACTAGCGGGGGCCGGGGTAGAGAGACCCAGTACTTC.

This chain uses TRBV3-1 (or the pseudogene TRBV3-2) with TRBJ1-1, with 9 positions matching TRBD1. Germline V gene sequence: CDR1 LGHDT, CDR2 YNNKEL (reference sequence). The CDR3 spans 17 residues. The V and J ends lost 1 base and 4 bases, in that order; junction bases with no gene match: 10. CDR3 protein: CASSQVGTGRLGTEAFF. In DNA, the CDR3 is TGTGCCAGCAGCCAAGTGGGGACAGGGCGTCTGGGCACTGAAGCTTTCTTT.

The rearrangement uses TRBV28 and TRBJ1-6, with TRBD1 matching 7 bases. J was trimmed by 9 bases and V by 6 bases; bases with no gene match: 2. The CDR3 has 12 amino acids. CDR1 is MDHEN, CDR2 SYDVKM, per germline. The CDR3 DNA is TGTGCCAGCAGACAGGGGTCTTCACCCCTCCACTTT. Translated, it gives CASRQGSSPLHF.

This sequence joins TRBV5-6 and TRBJ2-2; D unresolved. V was cut by 2 bases and J by 5 bases, with 7 bases left in between. The V gene's germline CDR1 is SGHDT and CDR2 YYEEEE. The CDR3 spans 13 residues. In nucleotides, the CDR3 is TGTGCCAGCAGCTTCGGGTCTACCGGGGAGCTGTTTTTT. This codes for CASSFGSTGELFF. Using reference TRBV5-6 and TRBJ2-2 for the parts outside the CDR3, the full variable domain is DAGVTQSPTHLIKTRGQQVTLRCSPKSGHDTVSWYQQALGQGPQFIFQYYEEEERQRGNFPDRFSGHQFPNYSSELNVNALLLGDSALYLCASSFGSTGELFFGEGSRLTVL.

V usage is TRBV5-3 and J usage is TRBJ2-1, with D possibly matching TRBD2 (6 bases). TRBV5-3 counts as an open reading frame of uncertain function. The CDR3 has 13 residues. Trimming pared 6 bases from V and 9 bases from J, leaving 16 bases between. CDR3 in amino acids: CARMSPSVREQFF. CDR3 DNA: TGTGCCAGAATGTCCCCTAGCGTCCGTGAGCAGTTCTTC.

V usage is TRBV7-6 and J usage is TRBJ2-2; 7 nucleotides line up with TRBD1. Germline V gene data show CDR1 as SGHVS and CDR2 as FNYEAQ. Losses at the gene ends were 5 bases for V and 1 base for J; bases not matched to a gene: 7. The CDR3 spans 16 residues. CDR3: CASSQMGQLNTGELFF. The CDR3 DNA reads TGTGCCAGCAGCCAAATGGGACAGTTGAACACCGGGGAGCTGTTTTTT.

This chain connects TRBV4-2 to TRBJ1-2; maybe TRBD1 (6 bases). Germline-derived CDR1 and CDR2 are LGHNA and YNFKEQ. Trimming took off 0 bases at V and 7 bases at J, with 15 bases between the two ends. The CDR3 is made up of 15 amino acids. The CDR3 sequence is CASSQDVGGGRGYTF. CDR3 bases: TGTGCCAGCAGCCAAGACGTCGGCGGGGGCCGTGGCTACACCTTC.